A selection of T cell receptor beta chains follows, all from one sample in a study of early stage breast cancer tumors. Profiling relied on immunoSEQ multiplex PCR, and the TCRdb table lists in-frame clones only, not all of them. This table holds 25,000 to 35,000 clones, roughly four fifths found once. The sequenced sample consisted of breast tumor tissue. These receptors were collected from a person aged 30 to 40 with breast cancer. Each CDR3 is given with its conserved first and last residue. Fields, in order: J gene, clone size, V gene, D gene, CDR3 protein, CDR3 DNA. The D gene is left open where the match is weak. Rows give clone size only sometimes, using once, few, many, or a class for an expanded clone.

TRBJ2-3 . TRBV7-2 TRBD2 CASRRGLAADTQYF TGTGCCAGCAGACGAGGACTAGCTGCAGATACGCAGTATTTT
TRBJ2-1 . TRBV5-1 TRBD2 CASRGEAGAYNEQFF TGCGCCAGCAGGGGGGAAGCGGGGGCCTACAATGAGCAGTTCTTC
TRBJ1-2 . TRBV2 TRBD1 CASKDRDRGGREGYTF TGTGCCAGCAAGGACCGGGACAGGGGAGGTCGAGAGGGCTACACCTTC
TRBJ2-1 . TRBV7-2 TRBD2 CASSLRAGGYYNEQFF TGTGCCAGCAGCTTACGAGCGGGAGGGTATTACAATGAGCAGTTCTTC
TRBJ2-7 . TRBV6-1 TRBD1 CASGTAAYEQYF TGTGCCAGCGGGACAGCCGCCTACGAGCAGTACTTC
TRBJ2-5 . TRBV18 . CASSRGQLGETQYF TGTGCCAGCTCACGCGGACAGCTGGGAGAGACCCAGTACTTC
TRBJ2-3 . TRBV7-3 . CASSPKSDTDTQYF TGTGCCAGCAGCCCCAAGTCGGACACAGATACGCAGTATTTT
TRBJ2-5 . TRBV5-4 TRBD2 CASSLASRFGGRGETQYF TGTGCCAGCAGCTTGGCCAGTCGTTTTGGCGGGAGAGGAGAGACCCAGTACTTC
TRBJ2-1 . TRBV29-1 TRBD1 CSVVLGQGGEQFF TGCAGCGTTGTTCTAGGACAGGGAGGCGAGCAGTTCTTC
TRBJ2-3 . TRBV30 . CAWSLETDTQYF TGTGCCTGGAGCCTGGAAACAGATACGCAGTATTTT
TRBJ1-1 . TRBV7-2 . CASSLGDSFTEAFF TGTGCCAGCAGCTTAGGAGACAGTTTCACTGAAGCTTTCTTT
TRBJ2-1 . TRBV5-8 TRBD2 CASSPRLAGGPGEQFF TGTGCCAGCAGCCCGCGACTAGCGGGAGGGCCAGGTGAGCAGTTCTTC
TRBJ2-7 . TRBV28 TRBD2 CASRPTSGATYEQYF TGTGCCAGCAGGCCCACTAGCGGGGCAACCTACGAGCAGTACTTC
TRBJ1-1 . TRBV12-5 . CASGLVGGTEAFF TGTGCTAGTGGTTTGGTCGGGGGAACTGAAGCTTTCTTT
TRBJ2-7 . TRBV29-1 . CSVEDRANYEQYF TGCAGCGTTGAAGATCGAGCTAACTACGAGCAGTACTTC
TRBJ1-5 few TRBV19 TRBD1 CASSEGGGYQPQHF TGTGCCAGTAGTGAAGGGGGCGGCTATCAGCCCCAGCATTTT
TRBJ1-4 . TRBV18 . CASSPTGTNEKLFF TGTGCCAGCTCACCAACAGGAACCAATGAAAAACTGTTTTTT
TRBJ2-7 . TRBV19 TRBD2 CASSHSGRTTYEQYF TGTGCCAGTAGTCACAGCGGGAGGACTACCTACGAGCAGTACTTC
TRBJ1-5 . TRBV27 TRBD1 CASSITGQGAIGQPQHF TGTGCCAGCAGTATAACGGGACAGGGGGCTATCGGTCAGCCCCAGCATTTT
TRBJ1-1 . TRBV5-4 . CASSKDSVNTEAFF TGTGCCAGCAGCAAGGACAGTGTTAACACTGAAGCTTTCTTT
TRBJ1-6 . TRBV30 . CAWSVRMSPLHF TGTGCCTGGAGTGTACGAATGTCACCCCTCCACTTT
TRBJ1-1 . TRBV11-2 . CASSRRGHINTEAFF TGTGCCAGCAGCCGAAGGGGACATATTAACACTGAAGCTTTCTTT
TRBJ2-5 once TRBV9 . CASSAGENQETQYF TGTGCCAGCAGCGCCGGAGAGAACCAAGAGACCCAGTACTTC
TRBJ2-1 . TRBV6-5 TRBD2 CASSQLAANEQFF TGTGCCAGCAGTCAACTAGCGGCCAATGAGCAGTTCTTC
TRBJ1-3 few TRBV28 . CASTSGTRGNTIYF TGTGCCAGCACCTCCGGGACGCGGGGAAACACCATATATTTT
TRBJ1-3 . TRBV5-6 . CASSLIRQAYSGNTIYF TGTGCCAGCAGCCTAATAAGACAGGCGTACTCTGGAAACACCATATATTTT
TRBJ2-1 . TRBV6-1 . CATQPSSYNEQFF TGTGCCACCCAACCCAGCTCCTACAATGAGCAGTTCTTC
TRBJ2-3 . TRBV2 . CASSPLADTQYF TGTGCCAGCTCACCCCTAGCAGATACGCAGTATTTT
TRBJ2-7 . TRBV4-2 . CASSQSNSNSYEQYF TGTGCCAGCAGCCAATCGAACAGTAACTCCTACGAGCAGTACTTC
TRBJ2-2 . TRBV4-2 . CASSQDQGGTGELFF TGTGCCAGCAGCCAAGATCAGGGGGGCACCGGGGAGCTGTTTTTT
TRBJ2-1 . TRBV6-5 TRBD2 CASSYSTSGHNEQFF TGTGCCAGCAGTTACTCGACTAGCGGTCACAATGAGCAGTTCTTC
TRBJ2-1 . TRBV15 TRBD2 CATLGLNFNEQFF TGTGCCACCTTGGGACTAAACTTCAATGAGCAGTTCTTC
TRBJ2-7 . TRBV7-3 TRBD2 CASSPLGLANEQYF TGTGCCAGCAGCCCCTTGGGACTAGCGAACGAGCAGTACTTC